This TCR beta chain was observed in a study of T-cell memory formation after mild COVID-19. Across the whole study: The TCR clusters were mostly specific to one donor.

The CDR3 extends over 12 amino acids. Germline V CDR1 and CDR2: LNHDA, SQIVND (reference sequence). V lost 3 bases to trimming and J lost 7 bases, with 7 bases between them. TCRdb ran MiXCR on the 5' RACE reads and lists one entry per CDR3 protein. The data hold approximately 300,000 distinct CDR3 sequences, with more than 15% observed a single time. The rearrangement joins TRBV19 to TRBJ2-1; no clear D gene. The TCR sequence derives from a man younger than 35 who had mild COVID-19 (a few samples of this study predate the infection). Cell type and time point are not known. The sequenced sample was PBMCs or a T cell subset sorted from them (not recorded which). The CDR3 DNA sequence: TGTGCCAGTAGTATGTGGGGTAATGAGCAGTTCTTC. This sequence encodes CASSMWGNEQFF.